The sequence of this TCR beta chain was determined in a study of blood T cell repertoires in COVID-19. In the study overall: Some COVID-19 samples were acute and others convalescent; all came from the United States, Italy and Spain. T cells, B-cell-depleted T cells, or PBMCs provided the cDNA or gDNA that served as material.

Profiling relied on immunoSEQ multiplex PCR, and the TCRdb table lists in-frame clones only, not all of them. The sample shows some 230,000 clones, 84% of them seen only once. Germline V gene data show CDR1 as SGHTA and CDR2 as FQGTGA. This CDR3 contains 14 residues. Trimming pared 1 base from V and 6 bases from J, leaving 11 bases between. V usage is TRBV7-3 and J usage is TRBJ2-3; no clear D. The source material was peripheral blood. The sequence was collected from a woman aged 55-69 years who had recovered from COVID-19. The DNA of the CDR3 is TGTGCCAGCAGCTTAATGTCCGTCGGGGATACGCAGTATTTT. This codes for CASSLMSVGDTQYF. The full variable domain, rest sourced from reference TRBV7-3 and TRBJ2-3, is GAGVSQTPSNKVTEKGKYVELRCDPISGHTALYWYRQSLGQGPEFLIYFQGTGAADDSGLPNDRFFAVRPEGSVSTLKIQRTERGDSAVYLCASSLMSVGDTQYFGPGTRLTVL.